Detailed here is one TCR beta chain. What it binds is unknown. These data come from a study of human thymus T cells. Study observations and caveats: Repertoires sampled from thymus and blood appeared biased in V and J gene usage.

The germline CDR1 and CDR2 sequences are MGHDK and SYGVNS. Unmatched junction bases numbered 0, after V lost 2 bases and J lost 5 bases. The length of the CDR3 is 13 residues. Some clones are missing from TCRdb's copy, which holds only in-frame ones; the method was immunoSEQ multiplex PCR. The table shows tens of thousands of clones, with 90% to 95% occurring only once. Corrective surgery for congenital heart defects was being performed on the healthy Finnish infants who were the donors. All available leukocytes, rather than a set cell count, yielded the blood DNA. Source material: blood. This chain uses TRBV25-1 with TRBJ2-3; 8 bases align to TRBD2. The origin of this receptor is a boy in the first two years of life with a congenital heart defect but otherwise immunologically healthy. In nucleotides, the CDR3 is TGTGCCAGCAGTGAACTAGCGGGAGATACGCAGTATTTT. It encodes CASSELAGDTQYF.